Listed here are 21 T cell receptor beta chains from one sample, sequenced in a study of blood T cell repertoires in COVID-19. The repertoire was sequenced with immunoSEQ multiplex PCR; TCRdb's copy has only in-frame clones and lacks some. Of over 250,000 clones in the sample, less than 90% were seen once. Sequenced sample: peripheral blood. These receptors all come from a man aged 55 to 69 who had recovered from COVID-19.

This chain uses TRBV3-1 (or the pseudogene TRBV3-2) with TRBJ2-7, with D possibly TRBD1 on 6 matching bases. V was trimmed by 1 base and J by 5 bases, leaving 24 bases between them. Germline V gives CDR1 LGHDT, CDR2 YNNKEL (reference sequence). The CDR3 extends over 18 amino acids. CDR3 protein: CASSQVDRGHIQGHEQYF. The DNA for the CDR3 is TGTGCCAGCAGCCAAGTGGATAGGGGTCACATACAGGGCCACGAGCAGTACTTC.

In DNA form, the CDR3 reads TGTGCCAGCAGCAACCGGGACAGGGCCGAGGATGGCTACACCTTC. This encodes CASSNRDRAEDGYTF. V and J are TRBV21-1 and TRBJ1-2; the D segment call TRBD1 is taken from the table without a DNA check. TRBV21-1 is recorded as a pseudogene. The CDR3 contains 15 residues.

The rearrangement uses TRBV2 and TRBJ1-5; D not resolved. The length of the CDR3 is 13 residues. Germline values: CDR1 SNHLY, CDR2 FYNNEI. The ends were cut back, 5 bases at V and 2 bases at J, with 7 bases in the middle. CDR3 residues: CASSQRGNQPQHF. The DNA of the CDR3 is TGTGCCAGCAGTCAGCGAGGCAATCAGCCCCAGCATTTT.

The V and J genes are TRBV6-5 and TRBJ2-2; 7 nucleotides agree with TRBD2. Germline V gene sequence: CDR1 MNHEY, CDR2 SVGAGI. The CDR3 has 16 amino acids. J was trimmed by 1 base and V by 0 bases; bases with no gene match: 2. CDR3 coding DNA: TGTGCCAGCAGTTACTCAGGCGGGGGGAACACCGGGGAGCTGTTTTTT. The encoded protein is CASSYSGGGNTGELFF.

This chain joins TRBV21-1 and TRBJ2-6; TRBD1 is taken as the D call from the table, unchecked against the DNA. TRBV21-1 is described as a pseudogene. The CDR3 covers 19 residues. The CDR3 sequence is CASSKARQQLPSGANVLTF. As DNA, the CDR3 is TGTGCCAGCAGCAAAGCCCGACAGCAACTACCTTCTGGGGCCAACGTCCTGACTTTC.

The chain combines TRBV7-8 with TRBJ1-2; 9 nucleotides line up with TRBD1. J gave up 8 bases and V 4 bases, and 8 bases lay outside the gene matches. The CDR3 is 14 amino acids. Germline CDR1 and CDR2: SGHVS and FQNEAQ. Here the CDR3 reads CASSSLGQGTGYTF. The CDR3 coding sequence is TGTGCCAGCAGCTCTCTGGGACAGGGTACCGGCTACACCTTC.

This chain uses TRBV7-3 with TRBJ1-1; 8 nucleotides align to TRBD1. CDR1 is SGHTA, CDR2 FQGTGA, per germline. The CDR3 extends over 19 amino acids. J lost 0 bases, V lost 2 bases, and 14 bases had no gene match. This CDR3 is CASSLDPDRAYPLNTEAFF. DNA for the CDR3: TGTGCCAGCAGCTTAGACCCGGACAGGGCGTACCCACTGAACACTGAAGCTTTCTTT. Full variable domain (rest looked up from reference TRBV7-3 and TRBJ1-1): GAGVSQTPSNKVTEKGKYVELRCDPISGHTALYWYRQSLGQGPEFLIYFQGTGAADDSGLPNDRFFAVRPEGSVSTLKIQRTERGDSAVYLCASSLDPDRAYPLNTEAFFGQGTRLTVV.

This rearrangement joins TRBV7-2 to TRBJ2-5, with D tentatively TRBD1 (5 bases). V lost 5 bases and J 4 bases, leaving 17 bases between the germline ends. Germline-derived CDR1 and CDR2 are SGHTA and FQGNSA. The CDR3 has 15 amino acids. The CDR3 region has the DNA TGTGCCAGCAGCCCCGTGAAGGGGTCGAGAGAGACCCAGTACTTC. Protein sequence: CASSPVKGSRETQYF.

The sample holds one count of this clone. The V call is TRBV9, the J call TRBJ2-3, with a tentative D call TRBD2 (6 bases). Germline V gene lookup returns CDR1 SGDLS and CDR2 YYNGEE. The CDR3 is 15 residues long. Between the trimmed V and J ends, which lost 0 bases and 1 base, there was a span of 9 bases. The CDR3 is CASSVVERGTDTQYF. The CDR3 region has the DNA TGTGCCAGCAGCGTAGTAGAGCGGGGCACAGATACGCAGTATTTT. Together with reference TRBV9 and TRBJ2-3, the CDR3 gives the full variable domain: DSGVTQTPKHLITATGQRVTLRCSPRSGDLSVYWYQQSLDQGLQFLIQYYNGEERAKGNILERFSAQQFPDLHSELNLSSLELGDSALYFCASSVVERGTDTQYFGPGTRLTVL.

V is TRBV11-3 and J is TRBJ2-2; possibly TRBD2 for D (6 bases). This CDR3 is built from 17 residues. In germline, CDR1 is SGHNT, CDR2 YENEEA. The V gene lost 3 bases and the J gene lost 0 bases, with 14 bases spanning the gap. The CDR3 DNA follows: TGTGCCAGCAGCTTCTATCCTAGCGCTACGAACACCGGGGAGCTGTTTTTT. Translated: CASSFYPSATNTGELFF.

This clone showed up just once. This chain joins TRBV30 and TRBJ2-3, with TRBD2 identical over 11 bases. The germline CDR1 and CDR2 sequences are GTSNPN and SVGIG (reference sequence). V shed 0 bases, J shed 10 bases, and the junction held 9 bases outside the gene matches. The CDR3 is made up of 15 amino acids. CDR3 in DNA: TGTGCCTGGAGTGTTATAGCGGGGGGGCCGAATGCGCAGTATTTT. Amino acids: CAWSVIAGGPNAQYF. Full variable domain (remainder filled in from reference TRBV30 and TRBJ2-3): SQTIHQWPATLVQPVGSPLSLECTVEGTSNPNLYWYRQAAGRGLQLLFYSVGIGQISSEVPQNLSASRPQDRQFILSSKKLLLSDSGFYLCAWSVIAGGPNAQYFGPGTRLTVL.

The chain is built from TRBV13 and TRBJ1-1; TRBD1 agrees at 7 bases. The germline CDR1 and CDR2 sequences are PRHDT and FYEKMQ (reference sequence). This CDR3 region has 13 residues. The J segment lost 7 bases and the V segment lost 5 bases, leaving 7 bases of the junction unmatched. This CDR3 is CASSAGTELEAFF. The CDR3 DNA is TGTGCCAGCAGCGCTGGGACAGAGCTTGAAGCTTTCTTT.

This chain uses TRBV19 with TRBJ1-2; 9 bases match TRBD1. The CDR3 runs 14 residues. Germline V gives CDR1 LNHDA, CDR2 SQIVND (reference sequence). V shed 5 bases, J shed 8 bases, and the junction held 9 bases outside the gene matches. The CDR3 sequence is CASSAPGQGLGYTF. The CDR3 nucleotides read TGTGCCAGTAGTGCACCGGGACAGGGTCTCGGCTACACCTTC.

V usage is TRBV5-4 and J usage is TRBJ1-2; no reliable D call. The CDR3 covers 14 residues. Germline V CDR1 and CDR2: SGHNT, YYREEE (reference sequence). V was trimmed by 0 bases and J by 3 bases, leaving 9 bases between them. In nucleotides, the CDR3 is TGTGCCAGCAGCTTGGTGGAGGCCCACTATGGCTACACCTTC. Translated: CASSLVEAHYGYTF.

The chain recombines TRBV12-5 with TRBJ2-5; D ambiguous. CDR1 and CDR2 from the germline V gene are LGHNT and FRNRAP. V lost 5 bases, J lost 5 bases, and 9 bases lay in between. The CDR3 runs to 12 residues. CDR3 residues: CASGPSRETQYF. The CDR3 DNA reads as TGTGCTAGTGGTCCCTCGAGGGAGACCCAGTACTTC.

This CDR3 is CASSRLAGMGDTQYF. The CDR3 DNA reads TGTGCCAGTAGTAGGTTAGCGGGAATGGGAGATACGCAGTATTTT. This chain connects TRBV19 to TRBJ2-3, with 8 bases identical to TRBD2. The V segment lost 4 bases and the J segment 5 bases; nucleotides outside the gene matches: 8. Looked up from germline, CDR1 is LNHDA and CDR2 is SQIVND (reference sequence). This CDR3 has 15 amino acids.

CDR3 nucleotides: TGTGCCAGCAGTTTATCAGGACAGCCGAACACCGGGGAGCTGTTTTTT. Translating it yields CASSLSGQPNTGELFF. The gene calls are TRBV27 and TRBJ2-2; tentative D call: TRBD1 (6 bases). Deletions cut 0 bases from V and 0 bases from J, with 8 bases between. The CDR3 is 16 residues long. CDR1 is MNHEY and CDR2 is SMNVEV in the germline V gene (reference sequence).

This chain connects TRBV19 to TRBJ2-3, with 12 bases lining up with TRBD2. V lost 5 bases and J lost 8; bases outside the gene matches: 14. Germline V lookup: CDR1 LNHDA, CDR2 SQIVND (reference sequence). The CDR3 length is 17 residues. CDR3 sequence reads: CASSPWTSGALGVTQYF. CDR3 sequence (DNA): TGTGCCAGTAGTCCATGGACTAGCGGGGCTCTAGGGGTTACGCAGTATTTT.

The chain joins TRBV23-1 to TRBJ2-3, with D unclear. TRBV23-1 is recorded as an ORF, its role being uncertain. This CDR3 comprises 12 residues. The germline V and J ends were trimmed by 4 bases and 3 bases, with 5 bases remaining between them. CDR3 sequence reads: CASSPGTDTQYF. The CDR3 DNA reads as TGCGCCAGCAGTCCCGGGACAGATACGCAGTATTTT.

The chain's CDR3 is CASSLGVPEAFF. The CDR3 bases are TGTGCCAGCAGCTTGGGAGTTCCTGAAGCTTTCTTT. The rearrangement links TRBV5-5 to TRBJ1-1; no reliable D call. The V gene's germline CDR1 is SGHKS and CDR2 YYEKEE (reference sequence). Trimming took 0 bases from V and 6 from J, leaving 6 bases between them. CDR3 length: 12 residues.

The chain combines TRBV9 with TRBJ1-5; D is ambiguous. Between the trimmed V and J ends, which lost 5 bases and 4 bases, there was a span of 16 bases. The CDR3 length is 15 residues. Per the germline V gene, CDR1 is SGDLS and CDR2 is YYNGEE. The CDR3 region is CASSFEGSINQPQHF. The CDR3 bases are TGTGCCAGCAGTTTTGAGGGAAGCATTAATCAGCCCCAGCATTTT.